This passage covers 9 T cell receptor beta chains from one sample sequenced in a study of Ad26.COV2.S vaccination and SARS-CoV-2 variants. Described treatment: around 19 received Ad26.COV2.S at low or high dose, single or two shots; roughly 5 received placebo; per-sample allocation not given. Day 63 after the first vaccine or placebo injection was the time point for sampling. Produced via immunoSEQ multiplex PCR; TCRdb's table is partial and in-frame only. The sample consists of around 450,000 clones, around nine tenths of them appearing once. The sequenced sample was peripheral blood, obtained in a trial of Ad26.COV2.S vaccine versus placebo. Every receptor here comes from a person between 18 and 65 years old who received the Ad26.COV2.S COVID-19 vaccine or a placebo.

The chain is built from TRBV29-1 and TRBJ2-5; possibly TRBD2 for D (7 bases). The ends were cut back, 6 bases at V and 2 bases at J, with 16 bases in the middle. The CDR3 runs to 14 residues. Per the germline V gene, CDR1 is SQVTM and CDR2 is ANQGSEA. CDR3 bases: TGCAGCGTAGCGACCGGGGGGCATCAAGAGACCCAGTACTTC. Its protein product is CSVATGGHQETQYF.

The chain combines TRBV7-3 with TRBJ1-2; D is undetermined. This CDR3 comprises 17 residues. Per the germline V gene, CDR1 is SGHTA and CDR2 is FQGTGA. Trimming took 5 bases from V and 3 from J, leaving 22 bases between them. This CDR3 reads CASSLPGRLSGDYGYTF. The CDR3 coding sequence is TGTGCCAGCAGCCTTCCCGGAAGGCTATCTGGGGACTATGGCTACACCTTC.

The chain recombines TRBV30 with TRBJ1-5; D is possibly TRBD1 (5 bases). Germline values: CDR1 GTSNPN, CDR2 SVGIG (reference sequence). V lost 1 base and J 5 bases, leaving 12 bases between the germline ends. This CDR3 is 14 amino acids long. CDR3 region: CAWSARQLDQPQHF. The CDR3 coding sequence is TGTGCCTGGAGTGCCCGACAGCTTGATCAGCCCCAGCATTTT.

The V gene is TRBV4-3, the J gene TRBJ1-2; tentative D call: TRBD1 (6 bases). Per germline, CDR1 LGHNA and CDR2 YSLEER. The V end lost 1 base, the J end lost 4 bases, and 10 bases lay between the germline ends. CDR3 length: 14 amino acids. The CDR3 bases are TGCGCCAGCAGCCAAGGTAGGGGGGGCTATGGCTACACCTTC. It encodes CASSQGRGGYGYTF.

The V and J genes are TRBV19 and TRBJ1-6; maybe TRBD1 (5 bases). Germline CDR1 and CDR2: LNHDA and SQIVND (reference sequence). The CDR3 sequence is 15 residues long. V was pared by 4 bases and J by 5 bases, with 12 bases between. This chain's CDR3 is CASSTATADNSPLHF. The CDR3 DNA follows: TGTGCCAGTAGTACCGCGACAGCCGATAATTCACCCCTCCACTTT.

The V gene is TRBV9, the J gene TRBJ2-3; the D is unclear. V was trimmed by 3 bases and J by 6 bases, leaving 14 bases between them. CDR1 is SGDLS, CDR2 YYNGEE, per germline. The CDR3 extends over 14 amino acids. The CDR3 protein is CASSANLPADTQYF. As DNA, the CDR3 is TGTGCCAGCAGCGCCAATCTCCCCGCGGATACGCAGTATTTT. Drawing the rest from reference TRBV9 and TRBJ2-3, the complete variable domain is DSGVTQTPKHLITATGQRVTLRCSPRSGDLSVYWYQQSLDQGLQFLIQYYNGEERAKGNILERFSAQQFPDLHSELNLSSLELGDSALYFCASSANLPADTQYFGPGTRLTVL.

This sequence joins TRBV24-1 and TRBJ2-7; D possibly corresponds to TRBD1 (6 bases). The germline V and J ends were trimmed by 5 bases and 5 bases, with 15 bases remaining between them. Germline V gene lookup returns CDR1 KGHDR and CDR2 SFDVKD. CDR3 length: 14 residues. CDR3 sequence: CATSGSTGLNEQYF. The CDR3 coding sequence is TGTGCCACCAGTGGGTCGACAGGATTGAACGAGCAGTACTTC.

V gene TRBV27 combines with J gene TRBJ2-5; maybe TRBD2 (7 bases). In germline, CDR1 is MNHEY, CDR2 SMNVEV (reference sequence). CDR3 length: 11 amino acids. V was cut by 6 bases and J by 7 bases, with 9 bases left in between. The CDR3 loop reads CASRRGGTQYF. The CDR3 nucleotides read TGTGCCAGCAGGAGGGGGGGGACCCAGTACTTC.

V usage is TRBV7-9 and J usage is TRBJ1-1; possible D gene TRBD1, 5 bases. Germline V gene lookup returns CDR1 SEHNR and CDR2 FQNEAQ (reference sequence). Deletions cut 1 base from V and 3 bases from J, with 12 bases between. The CDR3 has 15 amino acids. The CDR3 bases are TGTGCCAGCAGCTTAGGGCGGGGGGAATACACTGAAGCTTTCTTT. The encoded protein is CASSLGRGEYTEAFF.